These T cell receptor beta chains were read from a single sample in a study of blood T cell repertoires in COVID-19. Assay used: immunoSEQ multiplex PCR; TCRdb lists only in-frame clones, some missing. The sample records 250,000 to 300,000 clones, under 90% being singletons. The specimen sequenced was PBMCs or T cells enriched from blood (not recorded which). The receptors were gathered from a young man who had recovered from COVID-19. CDR3s include the opening cysteine and the closing phenylalanine or tryptophan. D genes are given only for firm matches. A clone size is listed for some rows: how often the clone was seen (once, few, many), or a class if it is expanded.

>.|.|TRBV12-5|TRBJ1-1
TGTGCTAGTGGTTTGGTCTTGAACACTGAAGCTTTCTTT
CASGLVLNTEAFF
>.|.|TRBV5-4|TRBJ2-1
TGTGCCAGCAGCTTGGTGCTAGCCCGCTCCTACAATGAGCAGTTCTTC
CASSLVLARSYNEQFF
>TRBD1|.|TRBV27|TRBJ2-2
TGTGCCAGCAGTTTACGGGCCCCGGACAGGGGGCGTATCGGGGAGCTGTTTTTT
CASSLRAPDRGRIGELFF
>.|.|TRBV12-3/TRBV12-4|TRBJ1-5
TGTGCCAGCAGCCTGCGGGACAATCAGCCCCAGCATTTT
CASSLRDNQPQHF
>TRBD2|.|TRBV15|TRBJ2-5
TGTGCCACCAGCAGAGGCGGGAGCTACCTGGAGACCCAGTACTTC
CATSRGGSYLETQYF
>.|.|TRBV7-2|TRBJ1-6
TGTGCCAGCACCGCCCCCCTCGGGTCTTCTCCCCGAAATTCACCCCTCCACTTT
CASTAPLGSSPRNSPLHF
>.|.|TRBV6-1|TRBJ2-1
TGTGCCAGCAGTGAACCATACGGGTCCTATGAGCAGTTCTTC
CASSEPYGSYEQFF
>.|.|TRBV2|TRBJ1-5
TGTGCCAGCACTGGTAACGTTGCGGGTCAGCCCCAGCATTTT
CASTGNVAGQPQHF
>.|.|TRBV13|TRBJ1-1
TGTGCCAGCAGCCAGGGGTCCGGAAACACTGAAGCTTTCTTT
CASSQGSGNTEAFF
>.|.|TRBV7-2|TRBJ2-1
TGTGCCAGCAGTAAAGAGGTCTCGGATGAGCAGTTCTTC
CASSKEVSDEQFF
>.|.|TRBV9|TRBJ1-1
TGTGCCAGCAGCCAACCGGGACAAGAAGCTTTCTTT
CASSQPGQEAFF
>.|.|TRBV27|TRBJ1-1
TGTGCCAGCAGTTTGGGGGGGATCGGCGTGAACACTGAAGCTTTCTTT
CASSLGGIGVNTEAFF
>.|.|TRBV12-3/TRBV12-4|TRBJ2-1
TGTGCCAGCAGTTTCAGTTACAATGAGCAGTTCTTC
CASSFSYNEQFF
>TRBD1|.|TRBV4-1|TRBJ1-2
TGCGCCAGCGGAAAAGAGGGACAGGGAAAGGGTGGCTACACCTTC
CASGKEGQGKGGYTF
>TRBD1|.|TRBV27|TRBJ2-7
TGTGCCAGCCGACAGGGGCGAGGCTACGAGCAGTACTTC
CASRQGRGYEQYF
>.|.|TRBV27|TRBJ1-1
TGTGCCAGCAGAGGGACACTCGTCACTGAAGCTTTCTTT
CASRGTLVTEAFF
>TRBD2|.|TRBV9|TRBJ2-1
TGTGCCAGCAGCGTTGGACTAGCGCTCAATGAGCAGTTCTTC
CASSVGLALNEQFF
>TRBD2|.|TRBV7-9|TRBJ2-1
TGTGCCAGCTCCGGGACTAGCGGGAGAATGTTGAACAATGAGCAGTTCTTC
CASSGTSGRMLNNEQFF
>.|once|TRBV11-2|TRBJ2-5
TGTGCCACCAGGGGGAGGACGCGGGCGACCCAGTACTTC
CATRGRTRATQYF
>.|.|TRBV6-1|TRBJ2-7
TGTGCCAGCAGTGAAGTCGTCAGGGAAAGGGGCGAGCAGTACTTC
CASSEVVRERGEQYF
>.|once|TRBV19|TRBJ1-4
TGTGCCAGTAGCGACAGTTCCGGTGAAAAACTGTTTTTT
CASSDSSGEKLFF
>TRBD1|once|TRBV18|TRBJ1-2
TGTGCCAGCTCTTCGGACAGGGCCCATGGCTACACCTTC
CASSSDRAHGYTF
>.|few|TRBV5-1|TRBJ2-2
TGCGCCAGCAGCCTCCTAAGTGGCACCGGGGAGCTGTTTTTT
CASSLLSGTGELFF
>TRBD2|.|TRBV3-1/TRBV3-2|TRBJ2-7
TGTGCCAGCAGCCAAGATAAGGGTGGGACTATCGCCTACGAGCAGTACTTC
CASSQDKGGTIAYEQYF
>.|.|TRBV28|TRBJ1-3
TGTGCCAGCAGGGCCCCGACAGATAGTAACACCATATATTTT
CASRAPTDSNTIYF
>.|.|TRBV7-9|TRBJ1-5
TGTGCCAGCAGCTTAGGAGGCGTGTATCAGCCCCAGCATTTT
CASSLGGVYQPQHF
>.|.|TRBV5-5|TRBJ2-5
TGTGCCAGCAGCGGGCGAAACCAAGAGACCCAGTACTTC
CASSGRNQETQYF
>.|.|TRBV4-1|TRBJ1-1
TGCGCCAGCAGCCAAGAAGGTCGGCTCACAGCGAACACTGAAGCTTTCTTT
CASSQEGRLTANTEAFF
>.|.|TRBV27|TRBJ2-1
TGTGCCAGCAGTTTTAATCCCAGGGTGCGTTACAATGAGCAGTTCTTC
CASSFNPRVRYNEQFF
>.|once|TRBV24-1|TRBJ2-3
TGTGCCACCAGTGATTTCCGAGGGTTGCAGTATTTT
CATSDFRGLQYF
>.|.|TRBV7-8|TRBJ1-2
TGTGCCAGCAGCTCAGGTGTTCAGGGTGGCTACACCTTC
CASSSGVQGGYTF
>TRBD2|.|TRBV2|TRBJ2-2
TGTGCCAGCAGTGGAACTAGCGGTAACACCGGGGAGCTGTTTTTT
CASSGTSGNTGELFF
>TRBD1|.|TRBV25-1|TRBJ1-3
TGTGCCAGCAGGGAACAGGGGGCTGGAAACACCATATATTTT
CASREQGAGNTIYF
>TRBD2|.|TRBV7-3|TRBJ2-5
TGTGCCAGCAGCCCAAGAGGGACTAGCGGGAGATGGGGGTACCAAGAGACCCAGTACTTC
CASSPRGTSGRWGYQETQYF
>TRBD2|.|TRBV4-1|TRBJ2-5
TGCGCCAGCAGCCAAGGGACTAGCAGGTCAGAGACCCAGTACTTC
CASSQGTSRSETQYF
>TRBD2|.|TRBV4-1|TRBJ2-1
TGCGCCAGCAGCCAAGGTAGCGGGAGGACGTACAATGAGCAGTTCTTC
CASSQGSGRTYNEQFF
>.|.|TRBV6-5|TRBJ2-2
TGTGCCAGCAGTTACTCCGGGAACACCGGGGAGCTGTTTTTT
CASSYSGNTGELFF
>TRBD1|.|TRBV7-8|TRBJ2-2
TGTGCCAGCAGCTTAGTAATCCGTCTTGAGGGGGCGAGCACCGGGGAGCTGTTTTTT
CASSLVIRLEGASTGELFF
>.|.|TRBV7-9|TRBJ2-7
TGTGCCAGCCGCAAAGACCAAGCTGTGGACGAGCAGTACTTC
CASRKDQAVDEQYF
>.|.|TRBV7-2|TRBJ2-4
TGTGCCAGCAGCTTAGCCCCAGGGGAGGGAAACATTCAGTACTTC
CASSLAPGEGNIQYF
>.|.|TRBV4-1|TRBJ2-7
TGCGCCAGCAGCCAGGAAGGGGGACGCTCCTACGAGCAGTACTTC
CASSQEGGRSYEQYF
>.|.|TRBV6-5|TRBJ1-3
TGTGCCAGCACCGGGGAAAGCTCTGGAAACACCATATATTTT
CASTGESSGNTIYF
>.|.|TRBV28|TRBJ1-2
TGTGCCAGCAGTACCCAGTGGGGCTACACCTTC
CASSTQWGYTF
>.|.|TRBV12-5|TRBJ2-5
TGTGCTAGTGGTGGGGAGTGGGGGCTCCTCCAAGAGACCCAGTACTTC
CASGGEWGLLQETQYF
>.|.|TRBV5-1|TRBJ2-7
TGCGCCAGCAGCTTTGGTAGCGAGACGGTCCGCGAGCAGTACTTC
CASSFGSETVREQYF